Following are 29 T cell receptor beta chains from one sample sequenced in a study of shared clonotypes between healthy human individuals. Only in-frame clones appear in the TCRdb table, and some are missing; sequencing was by immunoSEQ multiplex PCR. The sample has about 2.4 million clones; around nine tenths are singletons. The sample was naive CD4+ T cells sorted from blood. The sample's subset: CD45RA+ positively selected. The receptor source for this set is a man between 18 and 35 years old in good health.

This clone is a singleton in its sample. This sequence joins TRBV25-1 and TRBJ1-4; 7 bases are a match to TRBD1. The CDR3 has 14 amino acids. With 2 bases clipped from V and 5 bases from J, the junction kept 2 bases outside the gene matches. Germline values: CDR1 MGHDK, CDR2 SYGVNS. The CDR3 sequence is CASSENRGNEKLFF. In nucleotides, the CDR3 is TGTGCCAGCAGTGAAAACAGGGGCAATGAAAAACTGTTTTTT.

The genes are TRBV21-1 and TRBJ1-1. TRBV21-1 is reported as a pseudogene. The CDR3 is 16 residues long. CDR3 sequence reads: CASSLKAQGPGTGAFF. The CDR3 coding sequence is TGTGCCAGCAGCCTTAAGGCCCAGGGACCAGGAACCGGAGCTTTCTTT.

CDR3 residues: CASSSGQITEAFF. CDR3 bases: TGCGCCAGCAGCTCGGGACAAATCACTGAAGCTTTCTTT. The V gene is TRBV5-1, the J gene TRBJ1-1, with a possible D match to TRBD1 (6 bases). The CDR3 covers 13 residues. V lost 3 bases and J 4 bases, leaving 10 bases between the germline ends. CDR1 is SGHRS and CDR2 is YFSETQ in the germline V gene. Combining the CDR3 with reference TRBV5-1 and TRBJ1-1 gives the whole variable domain KAGVTQTPRYLIKTRGQQVTLSCSPISGHRSVSWYQQTPGQGLQFLFEYFSETQRNKGNFPGRFSGRQFSNSRSEMNVSTLELGDSALYLCASSSGQITEAFFGQGTRLTVV.

The rearrangement joins TRBV5-1 to TRBJ1-6, with a tentative D call TRBD1 (6 bases). Germline V gene lookup returns CDR1 SGHRS and CDR2 YFSETQ. V was pared by 4 bases and J by 6 bases, with 17 bases between. This CDR3 has 16 amino acids. CDR3 DNA sequence: TGCGCCAGCAGCGTTTACCGACAGGAACCTAATTCACCCCTCCACTTT. It yields the protein CASSVYRQEPNSPLHF.

The chain is built from TRBV15 and TRBJ1-1; TRBD1 aligns across 8 bases. From germline, CDR1 is LNHNV and CDR2 YYDKDF (reference sequence). This CDR3 region has 15 residues. The J segment lost 5 bases and the V segment lost 5 bases, leaving 10 bases of the junction unmatched. CDR3 in amino acids: CATSVQQGGGTEAFF. The CDR3 region has the DNA TGTGCCACCAGCGTCCAACAGGGGGGTGGAACTGAAGCTTTCTTT. Complete variable domain (other parts from reference TRBV15 and TRBJ1-1): DAMVIQNPRYQVTQFGKPVTLSCSQTLNHNVMYWYQQKSSQAPKLLFHYYDKDFNNEADTPDNFQSRRPNTSFCFLDIRSPGLGDTAMYLCATSVQQGGGTEAFFGQGTRLTVV.

The chain recombines TRBV4-1 with TRBJ1-6; D uncertain. The CDR3 is 17 residues long. Germline CDR1 is MGHRA and CDR2 is YSYEKL. Between the trimmed V and J ends, which lost 1 base and 7 bases, there was a span of 17 bases. This chain's CDR3 is CASSQVAPVLGNSPLHF. The CDR3 coding sequence is TGCGCCAGCAGCCAAGTGGCGCCAGTACTAGGGAATTCACCCCTCCACTTT.

This sequence joins TRBV5-6 and TRBJ2-6; TRBD2 is a possible D gene (5 bases). Trimming left V 0 bases short and J 1 base short, with 5 bases between. The CDR3 contains 15 residues. The germline gives CDR1 SGHDT, CDR2 YYEEEE. The CDR3 here is CASSLGTSGANVLTF. The DNA for the CDR3 is TGTGCCAGCAGCTTGGGGACTTCTGGGGCCAACGTCCTGACTTTC.

CDR3 protein: CASSHGLDYGYTF. The CDR3 bases are TGTGCCAGCAGCCACGGGCTTGACTATGGCTACACCTTC. V is TRBV14 and J is TRBJ1-2, with unresolved D. The ends were cut back, 3 bases at V and 3 bases at J, with 8 bases in the middle. CDR1 and CDR2 (germline): SGHDN, FVKESK. The CDR3 totals 13 residues.

The V gene is TRBV5-1, the J gene TRBJ2-7; maybe TRBD2 (5 bases). V gave up 0 bases and J gave up 4 bases, with 8 bases separating them. The CDR3 is 13 amino acids. Looked up from germline, CDR1 is SGHRS and CDR2 is YFSETQ. The CDR3 is CASSLGGKYEQYF. CDR3 in DNA: TGCGCCAGCAGCTTGGGAGGGAAGTACGAGCAGTACTTC.

This sequence joins TRBV5-6 and TRBJ2-5; D is possibly TRBD1 (6 bases). The V gene lost 6 bases and the J gene lost 5 bases, with 14 bases spanning the gap. This CDR3 comprises 13 residues. The V gene's germline CDR1 is SGHDT and CDR2 YYEEEE. The CDR3 sequence: CASMIWGPETQYF. The CDR3 nucleotides read TGTGCCAGCATGATCTGGGGGCCGGAGACCCAGTACTTC.

Regarding this clone: A much larger clonotype is one base distant, so this may be a read error. At the DNA level, this CDR3 is encoded by other sequences in the same sample as well. The V gene is TRBV14, the J gene TRBJ2-5; no reliable D call. The CDR3 sequence is 11 residues long. The ends were cut back, 5 bases at V and 2 bases at J, with 3 bases in the middle. Per germline, CDR1 SGHDN and CDR2 FVKESK. This CDR3 reads CASSLQETQYF. For the CDR3, the DNA is TGTGCCAGCAGCTTACAAGAGACCCAGTACTTC.

V is TRBV19 and J is TRBJ2-4, with 13 positions matching TRBD2. Germline assignment: CDR1 LNHDA and CDR2 SQIVND (reference sequence). CDR3 size: 13 residues. V gave up 5 bases and J gave up 13 bases; unmatched junction bases: 5. Written as DNA, the CDR3 is TGTGCCAGTAGTCCGACTAGCGGGGGGTTCCAGTACTTC. Protein product: CASSPTSGGFQYF.

The rearrangement links TRBV23-1 to TRBJ2-7, with D possibly matching TRBD2 (5 bases). TRBV23-1 belongs to the ORF category, with a function that is uncertain. The CDR3 is 13 residues long. V was clipped by 2 bases and J by 3 bases, with 8 bases between them. Here the CDR3 DNA reads TGCGCCAGCAGTCAAGACGGAGGCTACGAGCAGTACTTC. Encoded protein: CASSQDGGYEQYF.

The V call is TRBV6-1, the J call TRBJ2-7; TRBD2 might be the D (6 bases). Trimming removed 2 bases from V and 7 bases from J, with 18 bases in between. This CDR3 spans 15 amino acids. From germline, CDR1 is MNHNS and CDR2 SASEGT. CDR3 DNA: TGTGCCAGCAGTGAAAGTAAAGCCACGGGGAGGGAGCAGTACTTC. Translated: CASSESKATGREQYF.

The chain has TRBV11-3 and TRBJ1-1; D is unresolved. This CDR3 has 15 residues. Trimming stripped 7 bases from V and 1 base from J, with 16 bases between. Germline V gene lookup returns CDR1 SGHNT and CDR2 YENEEA. The CDR3 nucleotides are TGTGCCAGCACCTGTATGTCGACTGGGAACACTGAAGCTTTCTTT. Its protein product is CASTCMSTGNTEAFF.

This chain joins TRBV30 and TRBJ2-7; perhaps TRBD1 as D (7 bases). CDR1 is GTSNPN and CDR2 is SVGIG in the germline V gene (reference sequence). This CDR3 has 13 amino acids. Trimming removed 2 bases from V and 6 bases from J, with 14 bases in between. The DNA for the CDR3 is TGTGCCTGGAGTTCGCAGGGGGGCCTCGAGCAGTACTTC. Protein sequence: CAWSSQGGLEQYF.

The chain links TRBV6-1 to TRBJ2-1, with D perhaps assigned TRBD1 or TRBD2 (5 bases each). The V end lost 7 bases, the J end lost 8 bases, and 9 bases lay between the germline ends. Per the germline V gene, CDR1 is MNHNS and CDR2 is SASEGT. The CDR3 sequence is 11 residues long. CDR3 sequence: CASMGVYEQFF. The DNA for the CDR3 is TGTGCCAGCATGGGGGTCTATGAGCAGTTCTTC.

The chain couples TRBV10-3 to TRBJ2-3; 10 bases align to TRBD2. Germline V gives CDR1 ENHRY, CDR2 SYGVKD. There are 16 residues in the CDR3. J gave up 2 bases and V 3 bases, and 5 bases lay outside the gene matches. This CDR3 reads CAISEVSGGVTDTQYF. The DNA of the CDR3 is TGTGCCATCAGTGAAGTAAGCGGGGGGGTCACAGATACGCAGTATTTT.

The chain carries TRBV6-5 and TRBJ1-4; 8 bases are shared with TRBD1. The CDR3 sequence is 14 residues long. Germline assignment: CDR1 MNHEY and CDR2 SVGAGI. Trimming cost V 6 bases and J 4 bases; bases outside gene matches: 4. CDR3 residues: CASSHGQGNEKLFF. The CDR3 DNA follows: TGTGCCAGCAGCCACGGACAGGGTAATGAAAAACTGTTTTTT.

The sample holds a few counts of this clone. The chain links TRBV2 to TRBJ1-6; no clear D. The V gene's germline CDR1 is SNHLY and CDR2 FYNNEI. V dropped 2 bases and J dropped 5 bases, with 1 base sitting between them. The CDR3 consists of 12 residues. This CDR3 is CASSENNSPLHF. The CDR3 coding sequence is TGTGCCAGCAGTGAAAATAATTCACCCCTCCACTTT.

V is TRBV4-3 and J is TRBJ2-1; 8 bases map to TRBD2. The V gene's germline CDR1 is LGHNA and CDR2 YSLEER. This CDR3 contains 15 residues. The junction had 8 bases not matched to a gene; V was cut back by 0 bases and J by 10 bases. Here the CDR3 reads CASSQEWLAGTEQFF. The CDR3 DNA reads as TGCGCCAGCAGCCAAGAATGGCTAGCGGGCACCGAGCAGTTCTTC.

This clone is a singleton in its sample. One junction end disagrees with the germline gene, perhaps due to a read error. J is TRBJ2-1 and V is TRBV7-7, with 7 bases identical to TRBD2. The CDR3 covers 14 residues. From germline, CDR1 is SSHAT and CDR2 FNYEAQ (reference sequence). The CDR3 sequence is CASSPTSGTNEQFF. In nucleotides, the CDR3 is TGTGCTAGCAGCCCCACCTCCGGGACTAACGAGCAGTTCTTC.

This clone was seen more than once but under ten times. The chain couples TRBV6-5 to TRBJ1-1; D unclear. V dropped 0 bases and J dropped 5 bases, with 7 bases sitting between them. Germline V lookup: CDR1 MNHEY, CDR2 SVGAGI. There are 13 residues in the CDR3. The CDR3 sequence: CASSYSGVTEAFF. CDR3 in DNA: TGTGCCAGCAGTTACTCGGGCGTAACTGAAGCTTTCTTT.

The rearrangement uses TRBV19 and TRBJ1-2, with D uncertain. The V and J ends lost 3 bases and 1 base respectively, with 9 bases between them. The CDR3 contains 14 residues. Germline V gene lookup returns CDR1 LNHDA and CDR2 SQIVND (reference sequence). The CDR3 loop is CASSIGQFNYGYTF. For the CDR3, the DNA is TGTGCCAGTAGTATTGGGCAGTTTAACTATGGCTACACCTTC. Based on the CDR3 plus reference TRBV19 and TRBJ1-2, the full variable domain is DGGITQSPKYLFRKEGQNVTLSCEQNLNHDAMYWYRQDPGQGLRLIYYSQIVNDFQKGDIAEGYSVSREKKESFPLTVTSAQKNPTAFYLCASSIGQFNYGYTFGSGTRLTVV.

The J gene is TRBJ1-1, the V gene TRBV10-3; D is undetermined. V lost 3 bases, J lost 6 bases, and 14 bases lay in between. CDR3 length: 14 residues. Looked up from germline, CDR1 is ENHRY and CDR2 is SYGVKD. The CDR3 nucleotides read TGTGCCATCAGTGATTTTCTATTCTCCCCTGAAGCTTTCTTT. Translation: CAISDFLFSPEAFF.

The rearrangement links TRBV11-2 to TRBJ1-6; 9 bases match TRBD1. Germline V lookup: CDR1 SGHAT, CDR2 FQNNGV. J lost 7 bases, V lost 5 bases, and 6 bases had no gene match. The CDR3 spans 15 residues. The CDR3 sequence is CASSRQGTGNSPLHF. In DNA form, the CDR3 reads TGTGCCAGCAGCAGACAGGGGACAGGGAATTCACCCCTCCACTTT.

The rearrangement joins TRBV30 to TRBJ2-5, with D perhaps matching TRBD1 (8 bases). Germline assignment: CDR1 GTSNPN and CDR2 SVGIG (reference sequence). Trimming cost V 2 bases and J 10 bases, with 20 bases left between them. The CDR3 is 14 residues long. This chain's CDR3 is CAWSPRTGREGQYF. In DNA form, the CDR3 reads TGTGCCTGGAGTCCCCGGACAGGGAGGGAGGGCCAGTACTTC.

This clone showed up just once. This sequence joins TRBV6-5 and TRBJ2-5; D gene unclear. V was pared by 6 bases and J by 4 bases, with 12 bases between. This CDR3 has 13 residues. The germline gives CDR1 MNHEY, CDR2 SVGAGI. CDR3 DNA: TGTGCCAGCAGGTCGACCCGCGGAGAGACCCAGTACTTC. Translating it yields CASRSTRGETQYF.

This chain joins TRBV27 and TRBJ1-1, with D maybe TRBD1 (6 bases). The V gene lost 5 bases and the J gene lost 2 bases, with 12 bases spanning the gap. The CDR3 totals 14 residues. The germline V gene encodes CDR1 MNHEY and CDR2 SMNVEV (reference sequence). CDR3 protein: CASSEGQTNTEAFF. CDR3 DNA sequence: TGTGCCAGCAGTGAGGGACAAACCAACACTGAAGCTTTCTTT.